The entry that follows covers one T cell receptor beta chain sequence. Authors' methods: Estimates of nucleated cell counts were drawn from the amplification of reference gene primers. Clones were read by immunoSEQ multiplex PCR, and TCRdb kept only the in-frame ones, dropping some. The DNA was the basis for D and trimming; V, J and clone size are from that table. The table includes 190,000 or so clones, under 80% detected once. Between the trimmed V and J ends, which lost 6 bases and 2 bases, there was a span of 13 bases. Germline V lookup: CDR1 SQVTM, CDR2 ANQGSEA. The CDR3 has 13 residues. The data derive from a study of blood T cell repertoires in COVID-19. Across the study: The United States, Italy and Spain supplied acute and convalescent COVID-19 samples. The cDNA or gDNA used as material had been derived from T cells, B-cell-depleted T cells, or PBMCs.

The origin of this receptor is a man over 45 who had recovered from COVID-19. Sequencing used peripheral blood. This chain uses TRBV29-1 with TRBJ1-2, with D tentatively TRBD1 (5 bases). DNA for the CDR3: TGCAGCGTAACAAGGCAGGGCAACTATGGCTACACCTTC. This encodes CSVTRQGNYGYTF.